This TCR beta chain is from a study of cytomegalovirus exposure and HLA in healthy donors. PCR employed 60 Vbeta and 13 Jbeta primers. Libraries were prepared by immunoSEQ multiplex PCR; TCRdb keeps only in-frame clonotypes and omits some of them. Of about 200,000 clones detected, 86% appear once; the ten largest clones hold less than 0.4%. The V end lost 3 bases, the J end lost 0 bases, and 6 bases lay between the germline ends. CDR1 and CDR2 from the germline V gene are SGHAT and FQNNGV. The CDR3 runs 14 residues. The chain employs TRBV11-2 and TRBJ1-5; D perhaps matches TRBD1 (6 bases). The clonotype was recovered from a woman aged 30 to 39 in good health and CMV-seronegative. The sequencing sample was made of PBMCs. The CDR3 nucleotides read TGTGCCAGCAGCTTGGGGGCTAGCAATCAGCCCCAGCATTTT. This translates into CASSLGASNQPQHF.